This T cell receptor beta chain appears in the sequencing data of a study of cytomegalovirus exposure and HLA in healthy donors. Study background: A data release that came early held 80 million or so unique TCRs from HLA-typed donors.

CDR1 and CDR2 from the germline V gene are MGHRA and YSYEKL. J was trimmed by 0 bases and V by 0 bases; bases with no gene match: 6. The CDR3 length is 18 residues. A remark on this clone: What it binds is not known.

The primer mix had 60 Vbeta and 13 Jbeta primers. Under the authors' procedure: About 11 million of some 80 million unique TCR beta chains were shared, per a later count. Using immunoSEQ multiplex PCR, the repertoire was profiled, and TCRdb retains in-frame clones only, with some absent. The V and J calls and clone size are taken from that table; D and trimming were inferred from the DNA. Recorded for this sample: over 200,000 clones. Study results and caveats: For most TCR sequences rarity was the rule, although some public TCRs occurred in many donors.

This chain uses TRBV4-1 with TRBJ2-3, with 10 bases that match TRBD1. This TCR was recovered from a woman aged 25 to 39 in good health and CMV-seropositive. Sequencing used PBMCs. The CDR3 protein is CASSQDKGQGLSTDTQYF. The CDR3, as DNA: TGCGCCAGCAGCCAAGATAAGGGACAGGGGTTAAGCACAGATACGCAGTATTTT.